The 8 T cell receptor beta chains below come from one sample, sequenced in a study of T cell responses to AZD1222 COVID-19 vaccine (dated by TCRdb to about 2021). Receptor libraries were prepared by the immunoSEQ multiplex PCR assay. TCRdb re-hosts the immuneACCESS table, in-frame sequences only. Its copies lack some clones; in the studies checked, an unresolved V gene accounts for under half of them, and the cause for the rest is not known. The sample table shows approximately 26,000 clones, and around 90% are seen once. Approximately 2.6% of the sample comes from the top ten. This sample's time point label indicates: about 28 days (+/-7) after the second vaccine dose. The sample consisted of peripheral blood, taken 28 days after the second AZD1222 dose. The receptors here all came from an adult who received the AZD1222 COVID-19 vaccine.

The rearrangement uses TRBV2 and TRBJ2-5; D is ambiguous. The germline V gene has CDR1 SNHLY and CDR2 FYNNEI. There are 12 residues in the CDR3. The V and J ends lost 6 bases and 7 bases respectively, with 12 bases between them. CDR3 in amino acids: CASRPVGVTQYF. CDR3 bases: TGTGCCAGCAGGCCCGTGGGCGTGACCCAGTACTTC.

The chain carries TRBV5-1 and TRBJ1-1; the D gene is possibly TRBD1 (5 bases). From germline, CDR1 is SGHRS and CDR2 YFSETQ. The CDR3 consists of 14 residues. V shed 2 bases and J shed 4 bases, with 12 bases lying between them. The CDR3, as DNA: TGCGCCAGCAGCTTTGAGGGGAGGGGCACTGAAGCTTTCTTT. It is translated as CASSFEGRGTEAFF.

The chain uses TRBV6-5 and TRBJ1-6, with 7 bases identical to TRBD1. The CDR3 covers 13 residues. Trimming took 7 bases from V and 6 from J; bases not matched to a gene: 3. In germline, CDR1 is MNHEY, CDR2 SVGAGI. The CDR3 protein is CASNGQVNSPLHF. In DNA form, the CDR3 reads TGTGCCAGCAATGGACAGGTTAATTCACCCCTCCACTTT.

The chain is built from TRBV29-1 and TRBJ2-2, with a possible D match to TRBD2 (7 bases). The CDR3 contains 14 residues. Germline CDR1 and CDR2: SQVTM and ANQGSEA. Trimming stripped 8 bases from V and 1 base from J, with 14 bases between. This CDR3 reads CSSAGAENTGELFF. The CDR3 region has the DNA TGCAGCTCCGCGGGGGCGGAGAACACCGGGGAGCTGTTTTTT.

This chain uses TRBV7-2 with TRBJ1-2; 7 bases agree with TRBD1. CDR1 and CDR2 from the germline V gene are SGHTA and FQGNSA. The CDR3 consists of 13 residues. J was trimmed by 2 bases and V by 5 bases; bases with no gene match: 2. In DNA form, the CDR3 reads TGTGCCAGCAGCCGGGACAGAAACTATGGCTACACCTTC. As protein: CASSRDRNYGYTF.

CDR3 region: CATSRAGSYEQYF. The DNA of the CDR3 is TGTGCCACCAGCAGAGCGGGGTCCTACGAGCAGTACTTC. This chain links TRBV15 with TRBJ2-7, with D perhaps TRBD2 (5 bases). Germline lookup yields CDR1 LNHNV and CDR2 YYDKDF (reference sequence). The V end was cut by 1 base, the J end by 1 base, with 5 bases between. The CDR3 runs to 13 residues.

The V and J genes are TRBV5-1 and TRBJ2-1; TRBD2 might be the D (6 bases). This CDR3 is 13 amino acids long. Trimming removed 4 bases from V and 6 bases from J, with 11 bases in between. Germline V gene data show CDR1 as SGHRS and CDR2 as YFSETQ. Here the CDR3 DNA reads TGCGCCAGCAGCGGGGGGACCTCCAATGAGCAGTTCTTC. The encoded protein is CASSGGTSNEQFF.

The V gene is TRBV7-9, the J gene TRBJ2-7; TRBD1 might be the D (5 bases). CDR1 and CDR2 (germline): SEHNR, FQNEAQ (reference sequence). This CDR3 spans 13 amino acids. The germline V and J ends were trimmed by 5 bases and 4 bases, with 12 bases remaining between them. The CDR3 reads CASSRLGAYEQYF. The DNA for the CDR3 is TGTGCCAGCAGCCGGCTAGGGGCTTACGAGCAGTACTTC.